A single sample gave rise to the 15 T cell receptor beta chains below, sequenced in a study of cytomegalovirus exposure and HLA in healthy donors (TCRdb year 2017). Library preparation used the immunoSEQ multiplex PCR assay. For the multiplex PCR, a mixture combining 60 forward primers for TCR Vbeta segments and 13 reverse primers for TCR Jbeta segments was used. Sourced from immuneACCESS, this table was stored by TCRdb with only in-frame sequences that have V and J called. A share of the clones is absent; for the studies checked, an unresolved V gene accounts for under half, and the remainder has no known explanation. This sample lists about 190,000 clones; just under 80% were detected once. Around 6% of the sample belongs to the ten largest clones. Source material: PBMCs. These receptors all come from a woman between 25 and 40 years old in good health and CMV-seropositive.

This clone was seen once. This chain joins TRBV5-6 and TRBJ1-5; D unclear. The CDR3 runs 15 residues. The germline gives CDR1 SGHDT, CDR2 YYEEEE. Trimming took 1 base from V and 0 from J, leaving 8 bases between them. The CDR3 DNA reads TGTGCCAGCAGCTTGACGGGATATAGCAATCAGCCCCAGCATTTT. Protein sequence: CASSLTGYSNQPQHF.

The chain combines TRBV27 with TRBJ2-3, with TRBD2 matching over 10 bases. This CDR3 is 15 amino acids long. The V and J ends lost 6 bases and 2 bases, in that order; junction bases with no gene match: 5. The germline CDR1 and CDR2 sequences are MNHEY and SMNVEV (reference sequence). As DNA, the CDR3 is TGTGCCAGCAGGCAACTAGCGGGAATCACAGATACGCAGTATTTT. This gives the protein CASRQLAGITDTQYF.

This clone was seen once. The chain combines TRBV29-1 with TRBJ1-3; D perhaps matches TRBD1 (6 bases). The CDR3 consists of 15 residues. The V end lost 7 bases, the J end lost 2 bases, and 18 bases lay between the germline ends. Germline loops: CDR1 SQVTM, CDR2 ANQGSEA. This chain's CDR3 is CSATTGGATGNTIYF. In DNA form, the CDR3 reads TGCAGCGCGACCACGGGGGGGGCAACTGGAAACACCATATATTTT.

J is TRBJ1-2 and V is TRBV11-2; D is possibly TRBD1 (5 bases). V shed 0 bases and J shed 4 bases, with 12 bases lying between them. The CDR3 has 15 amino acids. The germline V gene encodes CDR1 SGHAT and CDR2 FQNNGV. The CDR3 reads CASSLDRITGYGYTF. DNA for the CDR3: TGTGCCAGCAGCTTAGATCGTATTACAGGCTATGGCTACACCTTC.

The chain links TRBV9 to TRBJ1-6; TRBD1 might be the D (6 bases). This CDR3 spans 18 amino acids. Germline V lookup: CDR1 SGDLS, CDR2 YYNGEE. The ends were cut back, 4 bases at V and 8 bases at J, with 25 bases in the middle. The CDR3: CASSPSVTRQVGDSPLHF. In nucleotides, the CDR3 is TGTGCCAGCAGCCCCTCCGTCACGAGACAGGTTGGGGATTCACCCCTCCACTTT.

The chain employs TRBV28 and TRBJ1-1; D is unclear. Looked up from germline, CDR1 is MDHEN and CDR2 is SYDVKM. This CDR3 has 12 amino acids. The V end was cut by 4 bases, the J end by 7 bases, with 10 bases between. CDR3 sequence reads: CASSWASCEAFF. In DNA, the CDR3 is TGTGCCAGCAGTTGGGCCTCCTGTGAAGCTTTCTTT.

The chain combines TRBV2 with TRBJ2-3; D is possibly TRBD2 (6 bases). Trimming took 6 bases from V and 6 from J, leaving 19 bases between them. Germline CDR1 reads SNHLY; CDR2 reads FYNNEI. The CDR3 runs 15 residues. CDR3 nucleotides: TGTGCCAGCAGATGGGACTCACGCTCAAGGGATACGCAGTATTTT. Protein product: CASRWDSRSRDTQYF.

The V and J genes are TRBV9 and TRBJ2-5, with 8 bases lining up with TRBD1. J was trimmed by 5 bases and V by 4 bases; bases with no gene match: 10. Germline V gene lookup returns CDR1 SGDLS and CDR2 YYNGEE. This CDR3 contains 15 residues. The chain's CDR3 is CASSPLQGAGETQYF. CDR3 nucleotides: TGTGCCAGCAGCCCACTTCAGGGGGCAGGGGAGACCCAGTACTTC. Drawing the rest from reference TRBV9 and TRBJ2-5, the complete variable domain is DSGVTQTPKHLITATGQRVTLRCSPRSGDLSVYWYQQSLDQGLQFLIQYYNGEERAKGNILERFSAQQFPDLHSELNLSSLELGDSALYFCASSPLQGAGETQYFGPGTRLLVL.

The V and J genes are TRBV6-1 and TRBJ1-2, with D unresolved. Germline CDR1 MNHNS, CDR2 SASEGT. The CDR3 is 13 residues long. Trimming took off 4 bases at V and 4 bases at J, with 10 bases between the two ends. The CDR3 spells CASSVSSSYGYTF. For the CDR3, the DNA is TGTGCCAGCAGTGTTAGCAGCTCCTATGGCTACACCTTC.

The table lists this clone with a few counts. CDR3 amino acids: CASSMALAGEYEQYF. CDR3 bases: TGTGCCAGTAGTATGGCCCTAGCGGGAGAATACGAGCAGTACTTC. This chain links TRBV19 with TRBJ2-7; 10 bases fit TRBD2. Germline V lookup: CDR1 LNHDA, CDR2 SQIVND (reference sequence). The CDR3 contains 15 residues. The V and J ends lost 3 bases and 4 bases, in that order; junction bases with no gene match: 6.

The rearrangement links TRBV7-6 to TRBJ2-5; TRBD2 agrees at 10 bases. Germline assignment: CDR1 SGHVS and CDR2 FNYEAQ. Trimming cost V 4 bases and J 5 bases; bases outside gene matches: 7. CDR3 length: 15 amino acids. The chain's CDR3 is CASSSIFSGRETQYF. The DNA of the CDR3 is TGTGCCAGCAGCTCTATCTTTAGCGGGAGGGAGACCCAGTACTTC.

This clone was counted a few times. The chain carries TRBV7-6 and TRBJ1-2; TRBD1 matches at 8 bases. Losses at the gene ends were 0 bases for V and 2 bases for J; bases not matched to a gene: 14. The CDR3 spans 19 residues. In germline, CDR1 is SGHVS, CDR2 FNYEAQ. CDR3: CASSLAAGGPAGNNYGYTF. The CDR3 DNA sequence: TGTGCCAGCAGCTTAGCGGCAGGGGGCCCCGCGGGGAACAACTATGGCTACACCTTC.

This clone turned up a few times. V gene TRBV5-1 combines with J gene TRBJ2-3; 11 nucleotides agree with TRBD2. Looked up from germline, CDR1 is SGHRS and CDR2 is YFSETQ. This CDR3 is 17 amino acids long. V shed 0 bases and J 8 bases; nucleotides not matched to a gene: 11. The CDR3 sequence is CASSLAVVSGRAGTQYF. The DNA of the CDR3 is TGCGCCAGCAGCTTGGCGGTGGTTAGCGGGAGGGCAGGTACGCAGTATTTT.

CDR3 in amino acids: CASSLAGSYEQYF. The CDR3 DNA reads as TGTGCCAGCAGTTTGGCAGGGTCCTACGAGCAGTACTTC. The rearrangement links TRBV6-5 to TRBJ2-7, with D tentatively TRBD1 (5 bases). Germline assignment: CDR1 MNHEY and CDR2 SVGAGI. V lost 4 bases and J lost 1, with 8 bases in between. The CDR3 sequence is 13 residues long.

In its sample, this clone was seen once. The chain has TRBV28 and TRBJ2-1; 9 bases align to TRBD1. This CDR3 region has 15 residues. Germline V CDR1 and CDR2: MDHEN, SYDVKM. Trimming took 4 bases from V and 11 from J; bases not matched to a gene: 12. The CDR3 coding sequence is TGTGCCAGCAGTTCTACCGGGACAGGGCTTGCCCAGCAGTTCTTC. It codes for CASSSTGTGLAQQFF.